This TCR beta chain was identified during a study of glioma-infiltrating T cells after dendritic cell vaccination. The time point is: after dendritic cell vaccination, including at tumor progression/relapse. Primers: 60 V beta forward and 13 J beta reverse. Sequenced by immunoSEQ multiplex PCR; TCRdb stores in-frame clones only, minus some. The sample yields roughly 60,000 clones, about nine tenths seen once. This TCR was sampled from a human donor with glioblastoma. The sequencing used blood, collected after dendritic cell vaccination.

The CDR3 DNA reads TGTGCCAGCAGCCGGGACAGCGCGGGGGGCTACACCTTC. Protein product: CASSRDSAGGYTF. The chain links TRBV6-5 to TRBJ1-2; 7 positions agree with TRBD1. Germline V lookup: CDR1 MNHEY, CDR2 SVGAGI. The CDR3 has 13 residues. V gave up 6 bases and J gave up 8 bases; unmatched junction bases: 9.